The present T cell receptor (beta chain) was sequenced within a study of human T cells and chemical hapten exposure. For the study at large: The study sensitized with 2% DPC on an approximately 2 cm by approximately 2 cm patch of upper inner arm skin. While the approximately 23-week study was under way, patients received diphenylcyclopropenone on the scalp every week.

Within the library, unique molecular identifiers were attached to each individual cDNA molecule. TCRdb re-analysed the RACE reads in MiXCR, keeping a single row per CDR3 protein. The sample lists about 400,000 distinct CDR3 sequences; about 6% were seen once. From germline, CDR1 is ENHRY and CDR2 SYGVKD. The CDR3 length is 15 residues. Trimming removed 7 bases at V and 1 base at J, with 14 bases between. The time point was: patch test 2, 6 weeks after DPC sensitization. Documented treatment: therapeutic diphenylcyclopropenone sensitization with weekly scalp DPC. This chain joins TRBV10-3 and TRBJ1-3, with D maybe TRBD1 (6 bases). The specimen comprised whole blood, sampled in connection with sensitization to the hapten diphenylcyclopropenone (DPC). The receptor's source is a woman between 18 and 29 years old with alopecia areata. Some clones in this sample may be carry-over from other donors' samples. The CDR3 DNA reads as TGTGCCATCAAAGGGGGGATCGAGTCTGGAAACACCATATATTTT. Amino acids: CAIKGGIESGNTIYF.